This TCR beta chain is drawn from a study of T cell responses to AZD1222 COVID-19 vaccine. This CDR3 is built from 15 residues. CDR1 and CDR2 from the germline V gene are SGHAT and FQNNGV. Trimming removed 2 bases from V and 5 bases from J; junction bases left unmatched: 2. Only in-frame clones appear in the TCRdb table, and some are missing; sequencing was by immunoSEQ multiplex PCR. Of around 140,000 clones listed, more than 90% are singletons. Study-level results: The reported proportion of spike-specific TCRs targeting unmutated variant regions was nearly half. Along spike, vaccine-associated CD4 TCRs were found throughout, with dominance at 160-218 and 743-854.

With respect to this clone: Its antigen is still unknown.

Sequencing used peripheral blood, obtained on day 0 of AZD1222 vaccination. This sequence originates from an adult in good health. The rearrangement links TRBV11-2 to TRBJ2-1; TRBD2 matches 11 bases. CDR3 in DNA: TGTGCCAGCAGCTTATCACTAGCGGGGGACAATGAGCAGTTCTTC. Its translation is CASSLSLAGDNEQFF.